A single sample is the source of the 27 T cell receptor beta chains below, sequenced in a study of blood T cell repertoires in COVID-19 (dated by TCRdb to 2019 to 2021). Receptor libraries were prepared by the immunoSEQ multiplex PCR assay. Here the immuneACCESS table is served through TCRdb, limited to in-frame sequences with V and J called. Missing clones are a known gap in these copies; in checked studies unresolved V genes cover under half, and the rest lacks a known reason. For this sample there are roughly 200,000 clones; 80% to 95% appear just once. Jointly, the top ten make up around 0.53% of the sample. The specimen was peripheral blood. All receptors derive from a man between 50 and 59 years old with acute or convalescent COVID-19.

The chain recombines TRBV10-1 with TRBJ2-5; TRBD2 matches at 7 bases. In germline, CDR1 is WNHNN, CDR2 SYGVQD (reference sequence). The CDR3 has 13 amino acids. The junction had 6 bases not matched to a gene; V was cut back by 6 bases and J by 5 bases. Written as DNA, the CDR3 is TGCGCCAGCAGGAGGGAGGGCCGGGAGACCCAGTACTTC. Its translation: CASRREGRETQYF.

This chain connects TRBV6-2 or TRBV6-3 to TRBJ2-3, with TRBD2 matching over 8 bases. Germline V gene sequence: CDR1 MNHEY, CDR2 SVGEGT. This CDR3 spans 16 amino acids. Losses at the gene ends were 0 bases for V and 3 bases for J; bases not matched to a gene: 5. The CDR3 DNA reads TGTGCCAGCAGTTACTCTAGCGGGGAGTTAACAGATACGCAGTATTTT. It specifies CASSYSSGELTDTQYF.

The V call is TRBV7-9, the J call TRBJ1-5; 7 positions match TRBD1. CDR1 is SEHNR and CDR2 is FQNEAQ in the germline V gene (reference sequence). V was clipped by 5 bases and J by 0 bases; unmatched bases: 7. The CDR3 length is 16 residues. CDR3 in amino acids: CASSAGQDLSNQPQHF. CDR3 DNA: TGTGCCAGCAGCGCAGGACAGGACCTTAGCAATCAGCCCCAGCATTTT. The full variable domain, its missing parts supplied by reference TRBV7-9 and TRBJ1-5, is DTGVSQNPRHKITKRGQNVTFRCDPISEHNRLYWYRQTLGQGPEFLTYFQNEAQLEKSRLLSDRFSAERPKGSFSTLEIQRTEQGDSAMYLCASSAGQDLSNQPQHFGDGTRLSIL.

The chain carries TRBV6-5 and TRBJ2-7; D possibly corresponds to TRBD2 (5 bases). CDR3 length equals 13 residues. From germline, CDR1 is MNHEY and CDR2 SVGAGI. Trimming took 8 bases from V and 2 from J, leaving 13 bases between them. CDR3 DNA sequence: TGTGCCAGCGGACGGGCGGAGGCCTACGAGCAGTACTTC. Its translation is CASGRAEAYEQYF.

This chain links TRBV7-6 with TRBJ1-1; no firm D call. Trimming removed 10 bases from V and 11 bases from J, with 14 bases in between. Germline CDR1 SGHVS, CDR2 FNYEAQ. The CDR3 extends over 10 amino acids. CDR3: CATGVPSAFF. CDR3 DNA: TGTGCCACCGGGGTGCCGTCCGCTTTCTTT.

CDR3 DNA sequence: TGTGCCAGTTCGACAGGCGTCAGGCTTGGCTACACCTTC. Its translation: CASSTGVRLGYTF. The chain links TRBV2 to TRBJ1-2; TRBD1 might be the D (6 bases). The ends were cut back, 9 bases at V and 7 bases at J, with 18 bases in the middle. Germline assignment: CDR1 SNHLY and CDR2 FYNNEI. There are 13 residues in the CDR3.

The V and J genes are TRBV29-1 and TRBJ2-1; the D gene is possibly TRBD2 (5 bases). The CDR3 contains 12 residues. Germline V lookup: CDR1 SQVTM, CDR2 ANQGSEA. Trimming took off 3 bases at V and 11 bases at J, with 14 bases between the two ends. CDR3 loop: CSVDGVSEKQFF. CDR3 in DNA: TGCAGCGTTGACGGCGTTAGCGAAAAGCAGTTCTTC.

The chain links TRBV19 to TRBJ1-1; D ambiguous. Trimming removed 4 bases at V and 1 base at J, with 10 bases between. Per germline, CDR1 LNHDA and CDR2 SQIVND (reference sequence). The CDR3 covers 14 residues. DNA of the CDR3: TGTGCCAGTAGTAAAGTCGACTGGAACACTGAAGCTTTCTTT. It encodes CASSKVDWNTEAFF.

The rearrangement links TRBV6-5 to TRBJ2-7; a possible D gene is TRBD1 (6 bases). V was cut by 6 bases and J by 0 bases, with 9 bases left in between. Per the germline V gene, CDR1 is MNHEY and CDR2 is SVGAGI. CDR3 length equals 13 residues. CDR3 DNA sequence: TGTGCCAGCAGGCAGGGGTCCTCCTACGAGCAGTACTTC. This gives the protein CASRQGSSYEQYF.

The rearrangement joins TRBV6-5 to TRBJ2-2, with a weak D call TRBD1 (6 bases). Germline CDR1 and CDR2: MNHEY and SVGAGI. Trimming removed 4 bases from V and 7 bases from J, with 16 bases in between. This CDR3 comprises 15 residues. Here the CDR3 reads CASSSDWTVRGELFF. CDR3 coding DNA: TGTGCCAGCAGTTCCGATTGGACAGTCCGCGGGGAGCTGTTTTTT.

The count of this clone is one. J is TRBJ2-7 and V is TRBV6-5; the D gene is possibly TRBD1 (5 bases). Trimming pared 10 bases from V and 2 bases from J, leaving 18 bases between. Germline V lookup: CDR1 MNHEY, CDR2 SVGAGI. CDR3 length equals 14 residues. The CDR3 bases are TGTGCCACCCAAAGGGGCACGCTAACCTACGAGCAGTACTTC. It specifies CATQRGTLTYEQYF.

This clone occurred a few times. The chain employs TRBV15 and TRBJ2-3, with 9 bases matching TRBD1. The CDR3 sequence is 17 residues long. Germline lookup yields CDR1 LNHNV and CDR2 YYDKDF (reference sequence). Trimming at V came to 3 bases and at J to 5 bases, leaving 12 bases not matched to a gene. The CDR3 here is CATSRLWTGEEEDTQYF. DNA of the CDR3: TGTGCCACCAGCAGGCTCTGGACAGGGGAAGAAGAAGATACGCAGTATTTT.

J is TRBJ1-6 and V is TRBV11-2; tentatively, D is TRBD1 (5 bases). With 3 bases removed from V and 1 base from J, the gap between germline ends came to 7 bases. The CDR3 spans 15 residues. In germline, CDR1 is SGHAT, CDR2 FQNNGV. CDR3 in amino acids: CASSLGGSYNSPLHF. Written as DNA, the CDR3 is TGTGCCAGCAGCTTGGGGGGGTCCTATAATTCACCCCTCCACTTT.

The gene calls are TRBV30 and TRBJ1-5; D is perhaps TRBD1 (6 bases). The CDR3 covers 14 residues. The ends were cut back, 1 base at V and 6 bases at J, with 13 bases in the middle. The germline V gene encodes CDR1 GTSNPN and CDR2 SVGIG (reference sequence). CDR3 protein: CAWSAGRGRQPQHF. DNA of the CDR3: TGTGCCTGGAGTGCGGGCAGGGGCCGTCAGCCCCAGCATTTT.

The rearrangement links TRBV18 to TRBJ2-5; 8 positions agree with TRBD1. V lost 1 base to trimming and J lost 6 bases; unmatched junction nucleotides: 7. CDR3 length: 15 residues. Germline CDR1 KGHSH, CDR2 LQKENI. CDR3 region: CASSPRGQEGQTQYF. CDR3 coding DNA: TGTGCCAGCTCACCACGGGGACAGGAGGGACAGACCCAGTACTTC.

J is TRBJ1-1 and V is TRBV5-1, with D possibly being TRBD1 (6 bases). Trimming left V 4 bases short and J 5 bases short, with 12 bases between. The germline CDR1 and CDR2 sequences are SGHRS and YFSETQ. CDR3 length: 13 amino acids. The CDR3 spells CASSLRGGTEAFF. The CDR3 nucleotides read TGCGCCAGCAGCCTCAGGGGAGGGACTGAAGCTTTCTTT.

This clone was counted once. The chain combines TRBV7-3 with TRBJ2-3, with D possibly matching TRBD2 (6 bases). The V gene lost 2 bases and the J gene lost 0 bases, with 9 bases spanning the gap. CDR3 length: 15 amino acids. Germline CDR1 and CDR2: SGHTA and FQGTGA. The CDR3 region has the DNA TGTGCCAGCAGCTTAGCGGGGACTAGCACAGATACGCAGTATTTT. Its translation is CASSLAGTSTDTQYF.

This sequence joins TRBV5-6 and TRBJ2-7; the match to TRBD1 covers 8 bases. The CDR3 runs 15 residues. Trimming cost V 4 bases and J 9 bases; bases outside gene matches: 15. Germline assignment: CDR1 SGHDT and CDR2 YYEEEE. CDR3 nucleotides: TGTGCCAGCAGCGGAGGGACAGGACAATTTCTTAGGCAGTACGTC. The encoded protein is CASSGGTGQFLRQYV.

The rearrangement links TRBV6-1 to TRBJ1-5, with D perhaps matching TRBD1 (5 bases). Germline V gives CDR1 MNHNS, CDR2 SASEGT. V lost 3 bases and J 0 bases, leaving 9 bases between the germline ends. There are 15 residues in the CDR3. The DNA for the CDR3 is TGTGCCAGCAGTGACAGGGTTAATAGCAATCAGCCCCAGCATTTT. Encoded protein: CASSDRVNSNQPQHF.

The V and J genes are TRBV5-1 and TRBJ2-3, with 7 nucleotides matching TRBD2. V was pared by 0 bases and J by 6 bases, with 10 bases of the junction left unmatched. Germline loops: CDR1 SGHRS, CDR2 YFSETQ. CDR3 length equals 16 residues. CDR3 loop: CASSLGTRRSGDTQYF. The CDR3 nucleotides read TGCGCCAGCAGCTTGGGGACTAGACGATCAGGGGATACGCAGTATTTT.

The V gene is TRBV10-3, the J gene TRBJ1-1; 7 nucleotides line up with TRBD1. Trimming removed 4 bases from V and 8 bases from J; junction bases left unmatched: 10. The CDR3 has 14 residues. Germline V lookup: CDR1 ENHRY, CDR2 SYGVKD. CDR3 DNA: TGTGCCATCAGTGCGCACCGGGACAGCCTAGAAGCTTTCTTT. Translation gives CAISAHRDSLEAFF.

This clone was seen only once. The rearrangement joins TRBV7-9 to TRBJ2-3; 8 bases match TRBD1. The CDR3 extends over 16 amino acids. V was clipped by 5 bases and J by 0 bases; unmatched bases: 7. Germline CDR1 is SEHNR and CDR2 is FQNEAQ (reference sequence). CDR3 coding DNA: TGTGCCAGCAGCCCCCCGACAGGGGATAGCACAGATACGCAGTATTTT. This encodes CASSPPTGDSTDTQYF.

Only a few counts were recorded for this clone. The chain is built from TRBV27 and TRBJ2-2; 9 bases fit TRBD2. The CDR3 contains 17 residues. Trimming took 4 bases from V and 5 from J; bases not matched to a gene: 11. Germline V gene sequence: CDR1 MNHEY, CDR2 SMNVEV (reference sequence). In nucleotides, the CDR3 is TGTGCCAGCAGTTCCGGGACTAGCAGGGCGGGGACCGGGGAGCTGTTTTTT. Its protein is CASSSGTSRAGTGELFF.

CDR3 sequence: CASRRQGADTQYF. The CDR3 coding sequence is TGTGCCAGCAGACGACAGGGTGCAGATACGCAGTATTTT. This chain connects TRBV6-5 to TRBJ2-3; 7 bases fit TRBD1. Germline trimming cut 6 bases from V and 4 bases from J; bases unmatched to any gene: 4. The CDR3 has 13 residues. Germline V gene data show CDR1 as MNHEY and CDR2 as SVGAGI.

CDR3 DNA sequence: TGTGCCAGCAGCTTGACGGGGGGTTATACGAATGAGCAGTTCTTC. Translating gives CASSLTGGYTNEQFF. The chain combines TRBV5-8 with TRBJ2-1; 7 positions agree with TRBD2. The CDR3 consists of 15 residues. Trimming cost V 1 base and J 7 bases; bases outside gene matches: 8. Per the germline V gene, CDR1 is SGHTS and CDR2 is YDEGEE.

The genes are TRBV19 and TRBJ2-2; D might be TRBD2 (5 bases). CDR1 is LNHDA and CDR2 is SQIVND in the germline V gene (reference sequence). The CDR3 is made up of 13 amino acids. The V end lost 7 bases, the J end lost 6 bases, and 12 bases lay between the germline ends. The chain's CDR3 is CASTIGRAGELFF. DNA for the CDR3: TGTGCCAGTACGATTGGGCGGGCCGGGGAGCTGTTTTTT.

The chain is built from TRBV10-3 and TRBJ1-1; D not certain. This CDR3 is 12 amino acids long. In germline, CDR1 is ENHRY, CDR2 SYGVKD. Trimming removed 0 bases from V and 8 bases from J, with 7 bases in between. The chain's CDR3 is CAISESAEEAFF. CDR3 bases: TGTGCCATCAGTGAGTCGGCGGAAGAAGCTTTCTTT.